These T cell receptor beta chains were read from a single sample in a study of cytomegalovirus exposure and HLA in healthy donors. The repertoire was sequenced with immunoSEQ multiplex PCR; TCRdb's copy has only in-frame clones and lacks some. The sample has about 79,000 clones. Sequencing input: PBMCs. All receptors derive from a man aged 30-40 years in good health and CMV-seronegative. The CDR3 runs from the conserved cysteine through the conserved F or W. D genes are given only for firm matches.

D | length | J | V | CDR3 | DNA
TRBD2 | 18 | TRBJ2-5 | TRBV4-1 | CASSQEFGSGRSRETQYF | TGCGCCAGCAGCCAAGAATTCGGTAGCGGGAGGTCCCGAGAGACCCAGTACTTC
NA | 14 | TRBJ1-2 | TRBV9 | CASSVIADGYGYTF | TGTGCCAGCAGCGTAATAGCCGACGGCTATGGCTACACCTTC
TRBD1 | 18 | TRBJ2-5 | TRBV7-9 | CASSGGQVAPLYQETQYF | TGTGCCAGCAGCGGGGGACAGGTGGCCCCTTTGTACCAAGAGACCCAGTACTTC
NA | 11 | TRBJ2-1 | TRBV5-6 | CASSWRYEQFF | TGTGCCAGCAGCTGGAGGTATGAGCAGTTCTTC
NA | 14 | TRBJ1-1 | TRBV6-4 | CASRDLQGYTEAFF | TGTGCCAGCAGAGACCTACAGGGCTACACTGAAGCTTTCTTT
TRBD1 | 14 | TRBJ1-2 | TRBV7-8 | CASSWGTANYGYTF | TGTGCCAGCAGCTGGGGGACAGCTAACTATGGCTACACCTTC
NA | 17 | TRBJ2-2 | TRBV19 | CASSIDLYREGTGELFF | TGTGCCAGTAGTATAGATCTTTACAGGGAGGGCACCGGGGAGCTGTTTTTT
NA | 14 | TRBJ2-3 | TRBV10-3 | CAITSGERPDTQYF | TGTGCCATCACCTCTGGCGAGCGGCCAGATACGCAGTATTTT
NA | 15 | TRBJ1-1 | TRBV30 | CAWSVRFRGYTEAFF | TGTGCCTGGAGTGTACGTTTTAGGGGTTACACTGAAGCTTTCTTT
TRBD1 | 15 | TRBJ2-5 | TRBV29-1 | CSLGGTGGLGETQYF | TGCAGCCTCGGGGGGACAGGGGGCTTGGGTGAGACCCAGTACTTC
TRBD1 | 14 | TRBJ1-1 | TRBV29-1 | CSVSGQAANTEAFF | TGCAGCGTCTCAGGACAGGCAGCCAACACTGAAGCTTTCTTT
TRBD1 | 13 | TRBJ1-1 | TRBV30 | CAWNPGQGREAFF | TGTGCCTGGAACCCGGGACAGGGACGTGAAGCTTTCTTT
NA | 13 | TRBJ2-5 | TRBV7-2 | CASSRGLTETQYF | TGTGCCAGCAGTCGGGGATTAACAGAGACCCAGTACTTC
TRBD2 | 12 | TRBJ2-7 | TRBV5-4 | CASSRGLAMPYF | TGTGCCAGCAGCCGAGGACTAGCCATGCCGTACTTC
TRBD1 | 15 | TRBJ2-7 | TRBV11-2 | CASSLGGQGSYEQYF | TGTGCCAGCAGCTTAGGGGGACAGGGATCCTACGAGCAGTACTTC
NA | 15 | TRBJ2-1 | TRBV2 | CASTPGPSSYNEQFF | TGTGCCAGCACACCAGGGCCTAGCTCCTACAATGAGCAGTTCTTC
TRBD2 | 16 | TRBJ2-5 | TRBV9 | CASSSTTSGGIETQYF | TGTGCCAGCAGCTCCACGACTAGCGGGGGTATAGAGACCCAGTACTTC
NA | 13 | TRBJ1-3 | TRBV5-1 | CASSPESGNTIYF | TGCGCCAGCAGCCCAGAATCTGGAAACACCATATATTTT
NA | 16 | TRBJ2-1 | TRBV7-9 | CASSLGLSSNYNEQFF | TGTGCCAGCAGCTTAGGTCTGAGCTCCAACTACAATGAGCAGTTCTTC
TRBD2 | 15 | TRBJ2-6 | TRBV5-1 | CASSSLAGAHNVLTF | TGCGCCAGCAGCTCACTAGCGGGAGCCCACAACGTCCTGACTTTC
NA | 14 | TRBJ2-1 | TRBV19 | CASSISDFYNEQFF | TGTGCCAGTAGTATATCGGACTTCTACAATGAGCAGTTCTTC
NA | 14 | TRBJ1-2 | TRBV7-2 | CASSLTGTPGGYTF | TGTGCCAGCAGCTTGACCGGGACACCTGGCGGCTACACCTTC
NA | 16 | TRBJ2-3 | TRBV5-1 | CASSLAPGAGRYTQYF | TGCGCCAGCAGCTTGGCCCCCGGGGCGGGGAGATATACGCAGTATTTT
TRBD1 | 14 | TRBJ2-5 | TRBV6-1 | CASSPNYRGETQYF | TGTGCCAGCAGTCCAAATTACAGGGGAGAGACCCAGTACTTC
TRBD1 | 15 | TRBJ1-4 | TRBV18 | CASSPGQGGREKLFF | TGTGCCAGCTCACCAGGACAGGGTGGACGTGAAAAACTGTTTTTT
NA | 15 | TRBJ2-7 | TRBV13 | CASNYHGLGENEQYF | TGTGCCAGCAACTATCACGGTTTAGGGGAAAACGAGCAGTACTTC
NA | 18 | TRBJ1-6 | TRBV19 | CASSTERGGRSYNSPLHF | TGTGCCAGTAGTACAGAAAGGGGAGGACGTTCCTATAATTCACCCCTCCACTTT
NA | 16 | TRBJ2-5 | TRBV6-5 | CASSYSNPKGEETQYF | TGTGCCAGCAGTTACTCGAATCCCAAAGGGGAAGAGACCCAGTACTTC
TRBD1 | 15 | TRBJ2-7 | TRBV6-5 | CASRVNRDRALEQYF | TGTGCCAGCAGAGTTAACCGGGACAGGGCTCTCGAGCAGTACTTC
TRBD1 | 15 | TRBJ1-1 | TRBV7-9 | CASSLRTGAYTEAFF | TGTGCCAGCAGCTTGCGGACAGGGGCCTACACTGAAGCTTTCTTT
TRBD2 | 15 | TRBJ2-5 | TRBV18 | CASSLGTSGIETQYF | TGTGCCAGCTCACTTGGGACTAGCGGGATTGAGACCCAGTACTTC
NA | 15 | TRBJ1-1 | TRBV7-9 | CASSLFGDMNTEAFF | TGTGCCAGCAGCTTATTTGGGGACATGAACACTGAAGCTTTCTTT
TRBD2 | 15 | TRBJ2-1 | TRBV19 | CASSTQSGGYNEQFF | TGTGCCAGTAGTACCCAGAGCGGGGGCTACAATGAGCAGTTCTTC
TRBD1 | 13 | TRBJ2-5 | TRBV9 | CASSVRGQETQYF | TGTGCCAGCAGCGTAAGGGGACAGGAGACCCAGTACTTC
TRBD2 | 17 | TRBJ2-3 | TRBV4-3 | CASSLHVGREYGDTQYF | TGCGCCAGCAGCCTCCATGTCGGGCGGGAGTATGGAGATACGCAGTATTTT
NA | 15 | TRBJ1-6 | TRBV9 | CASSVEGGDNSPLHF | TGTGCCAGCAGCGTAGAAGGGGGGGATAATTCACCCCTCCACTTT
NA | 15 | TRBJ1-1 | TRBV9 | CASSAARGWSTEAFF | TGTGCCAGCAGCGCTGCTCGGGGATGGAGCACTGAAGCTTTCTTT
NA | 15 | TRBJ1-5 | TRBV27 | CASKRHFDSNQPQHF | TGTGCCAGCAAGCGGCACTTCGATAGCAATCAGCCCCAGCATTTT
TRBD1 | 13 | TRBJ1-4 | TRBV30 | CAWRDRGREKLFF | TGTGCCTGGAGGGACAGGGGACGAGAAAAACTGTTTTTT
NA | 14 | TRBJ1-2 | TRBV11-3 | CASSLAAGDYGYTF | TGTGCCAGCAGCTTAGCCGCAGGCGACTATGGCTACACCTTC
NA | 14 | TRBJ2-1 | TRBV13 | CASSLVRVYNEQFF | TGTGCCAGCAGCTTAGTCAGGGTGTACAATGAGCAGTTCTTC
NA | 17 | TRBJ2-4 | TRBV4-1 | CASSPYPTGLAKNIQYF | TGCGCCAGCAGCCCCTATCCGACAGGTCTAGCCAAAAACATTCAGTACTTC
TRBD2 | 17 | TRBJ2-1 | TRBV7-2 | CASSSHAGGLPSNEQFF | TGTGCCAGCAGCTCCCATGCGGGAGGGCTCCCCTCCAATGAGCAGTTCTTC
NA | 18 | TRBJ1-2 | TRBV4-3 | CASSQDSLRSGMPYGYTF | TGCGCCAGCAGCCAAGATAGTTTAAGGTCAGGAATGCCCTATGGCTACACCTTC
NA | 13 | TRBJ2-1 | TRBV7-6 | CASSSRVYNEQFF | TGTGCCAGCAGCTCCCGGGTCTACAATGAGCAGTTCTTC
NA | 15 | TRBJ1-2 | TRBV15 | CATSRDRGISYGYTF | TGTGCCACCAGCAGAGATAGGGGGATCAGCTATGGCTACACCTTC
NA | 15 | TRBJ2-5 | TRBV4-2 | CASSQEVGLRETQYF | TGTGCCAGCAGCCAAGAAGTCGGCTTGAGGGAGACCCAGTACTTC
TRBD1 | 18 | TRBJ1-5 | TRBV7-9 | CASSSYRTGQVDWQPQHF | TGTGCCAGCAGCTCCTACCGAACGGGACAGGTCGATTGGCAGCCCCAGCATTTT
TRBD1 | 14 | TRBJ2-3 | TRBV27 | CASRPPDRVNTQYF | TGTGCCAGCAGACCCCCGGACAGGGTGAATACGCAGTATTTT
TRBD1 | 18 | TRBJ2-1 | TRBV4-1 | CASSLVRTGLFPYNEQFF | TGCGCCAGCAGCCTTGTTCGGACAGGGCTCTTCCCCTACAATGAGCAGTTCTTC
NA | 15 | TRBJ2-3 | TRBV11-2 | CASSLDTPLGGTQYF | TGTGCCAGCAGCTTAGATACCCCTTTGGGGGGTACGCAGTATTTT
NA | 13 | TRBJ2-5 | TRBV18 | CASSPAGGETQYF | TGTGCCAGCTCACCCGCTGGTGGCGAGACCCAGTACTTC
TRBD1 | 15 | TRBJ1-4 | TRBV18 | CASSPAGGLDEKLFF | TGTGCCAGCTCACCTGCAGGGGGATTAGATGAAAAACTGTTTTTT
TRBD2 | 12 | TRBJ2-7 | TRBV6-5 | CASSRGSYEQYF | TGTGCCAGCAGTCGCGGGAGCTACGAGCAGTACTTC
TRBD1 | 14 | TRBJ1-2 | TRBV6-1 | CASSEKGQNYGYTF | TGTGCCAGCAGTGAAAAGGGACAGAACTATGGCTACACCTTC
NA | 15 | TRBJ2-7 | TRBV7-9 | CASSHYEGTGDEQYF | TGTGCCAGCAGTCATTACGAGGGAACGGGGGACGAGCAGTACTTC
NA | 11 | TRBJ1-3 | TRBV20-1 | CSADQANTIYF | TGCAGTGCGGATCAGGCTAACACCATATATTTT